The 8 T cell receptor beta chains below all came from one sample that was sequenced in a study of CD8 T cells in ankylosing spondylitis. TCRdb ran MiXCR on the 5' RACE reads and lists one entry per CDR3 protein. The profile shows about 40,000 distinct CDR3 sequences, 15% to 20% of them singletons. The sequencing input was blood. The origin of the receptors is a male donor with ankylosing spondylitis or in good health (not recorded which).

The chain has TRBV28 and TRBJ2-2; D may be TRBD2 (5 bases). V was shortened by 11 bases and J by 0 bases, with 10 bases between the two germline ends. This CDR3 is built from 13 residues. Germline CDR1 and CDR2: MDHEN and SYDVKM. The CDR3 coding sequence is TGTGCCTGCGAGGGCCCGAACACCGGGGAGCTGTTTTTT. Protein sequence: CACEGPNTGELFF.

The rearrangement links TRBV7-3 to TRBJ2-3, with a weak D call TRBD1 (5 bases). Deletions cut 1 base from V and 4 bases from J, with 9 bases between. This CDR3 contains 14 residues. Germline-derived CDR1 and CDR2 are SGHTA and FQGTGA. The CDR3 DNA reads as TGTGCCAGCAGCTTAAATCAGGGATCAGATACGCAGTATTTT. Its translation is CASSLNQGSDTQYF. The complete variable domain, with remaining parts taken from reference TRBV7-3 and TRBJ2-3, reads GAGVSQTPSNKVTEKGKYVELRCDPISGHTALYWYRQSLGQGPEFLIYFQGTGAADDSGLPNDRFFAVRPEGSVSTLKIQRTERGDSAVYLCASSLNQGSDTQYFGPGTRLTVL.

A word on this clonotype: At one of its ends the junction is not consistent with the germline gene, which may arise from a read error. The CDR3 nucleotides read TGTGCCAGCAGTACGCTACAGGGGGCGAAAACCGGGGAGCTGTTTTTT. Protein sequence: CASSTLQGAKTGELFF. The chain links TRBV28 to TRBJ2-2, with 9 bases aligning to TRBD1. Germline lookup yields CDR1 MDHEN and CDR2 SYDVKM. The CDR3 runs to 16 residues.

The V and J genes are TRBV29-1 and TRBJ2-1; D uncertain. Germline CDR1 is SQVTM and CDR2 is ANQGSEA. The CDR3 loop spans 12 amino acids. V lost 6 bases to trimming and J lost 3 bases, with 9 bases between them. CDR3 region: CSVQTGYNEQFF. The CDR3 coding sequence is TGCAGCGTACAGACCGGCTACAATGAGCAGTTCTTC.

The table lists this clonotype with a few counts. V usage is TRBV20-1 and J usage is TRBJ2-4; D not resolved. CDR3 length: 12 residues. Trimming took off 2 bases at V and 7 bases at J, with 9 bases between the two ends. CDR1 DFQATT and CDR2 SNEGSKA come from the germline V gene (reference sequence). CDR3 amino acids: CSARQYGNIQYF. The CDR3 DNA sequence: TGCAGTGCTAGACAGTACGGGAACATTCAGTACTTC.

This clonotype was counted between two and nine times. This chain uses TRBV4-2 with TRBJ2-5, with 8 bases aligning to TRBD2. Trimming at V came to 4 bases and at J to 4 bases, leaving 5 bases not matched to a gene. Germline CDR1 and CDR2: LGHNA and YNFKEQ. The CDR3 is 14 amino acids. The CDR3 protein is CASSPGGARETQYF. Here the CDR3 DNA reads TGTGCCAGCAGCCCCGGGGGGGCCCGAGAGACCCAGTACTTC.

V usage is TRBV6-6 and J usage is TRBJ2-3; perhaps TRBD2 as D (5 bases). V was pared by 11 bases and J by 7 bases, with 10 bases between. Germline V CDR1 and CDR2: MNHNY, SVGAGI (reference sequence). This CDR3 region has 10 residues. CDR3 in amino acids: CAVGEYTQYF. CDR3 sequence (DNA): TGTGCCGTCGGGGAATATACGCAGTATTTT.

In this sample, this clonotype turned up a few times. The V call is TRBV2, the J call TRBJ2-3; D is possibly TRBD2 (6 bases). The V gene's germline CDR1 is SNHLY and CDR2 FYNNEI. There are 14 residues in the CDR3. V was cut by 5 bases and J by 0 bases, with 9 bases left in between. CDR3 protein: CASSLGTSTDTQYF. The CDR3 DNA follows: TGTGCCAGCAGTTTGGGGACTAGCACAGATACGCAGTATTTT.